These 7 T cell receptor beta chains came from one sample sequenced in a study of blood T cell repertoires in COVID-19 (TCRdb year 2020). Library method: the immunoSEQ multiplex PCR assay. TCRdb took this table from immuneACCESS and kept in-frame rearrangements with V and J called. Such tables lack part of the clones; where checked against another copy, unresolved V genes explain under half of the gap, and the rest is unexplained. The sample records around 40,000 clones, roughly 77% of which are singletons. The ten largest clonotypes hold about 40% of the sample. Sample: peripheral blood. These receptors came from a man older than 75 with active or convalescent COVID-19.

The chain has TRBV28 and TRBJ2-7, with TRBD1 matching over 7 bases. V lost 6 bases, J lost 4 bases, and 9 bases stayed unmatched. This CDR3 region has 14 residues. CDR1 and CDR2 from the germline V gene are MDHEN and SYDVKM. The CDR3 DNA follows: TGTGCCAGCAGCTCGACAGGGCTAGCTTACGAGCAGTACTTC. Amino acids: CASSSTGLAYEQYF.

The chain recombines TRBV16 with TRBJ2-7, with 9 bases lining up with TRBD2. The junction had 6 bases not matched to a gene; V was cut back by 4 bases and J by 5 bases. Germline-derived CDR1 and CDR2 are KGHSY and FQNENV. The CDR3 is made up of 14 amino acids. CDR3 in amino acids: CASSPLAGQNEQYF. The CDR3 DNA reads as TGTGCCAGCAGCCCACTAGCGGGCCAGAACGAGCAGTACTTC. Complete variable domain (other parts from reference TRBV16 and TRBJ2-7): GEEVAQTPKHLVRGEGQKAKLYCAPIKGHSYVFWYQQVLKNEFKFLISFQNENVFDETGMPKERFSAKCLPNSPCSLEIQATKLEDSAVYFCASSPLAGQNEQYFGPGTRLTVT.

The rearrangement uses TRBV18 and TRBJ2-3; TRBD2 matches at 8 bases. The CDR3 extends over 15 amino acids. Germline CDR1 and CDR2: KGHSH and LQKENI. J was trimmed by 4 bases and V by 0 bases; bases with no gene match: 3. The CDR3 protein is CASSPPAGVADTQYF. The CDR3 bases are TGTGCCAGCTCACCACCAGCGGGAGTGGCAGATACGCAGTATTTT.

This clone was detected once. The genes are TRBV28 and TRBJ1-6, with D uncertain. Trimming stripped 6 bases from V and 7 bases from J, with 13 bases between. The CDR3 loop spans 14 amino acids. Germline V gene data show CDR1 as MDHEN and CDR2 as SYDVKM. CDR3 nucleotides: TGTGCCAGCAGCGCGGCGGGTCAGAATTCACCCCTCCACTTT. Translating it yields CASSAAGQNSPLHF.

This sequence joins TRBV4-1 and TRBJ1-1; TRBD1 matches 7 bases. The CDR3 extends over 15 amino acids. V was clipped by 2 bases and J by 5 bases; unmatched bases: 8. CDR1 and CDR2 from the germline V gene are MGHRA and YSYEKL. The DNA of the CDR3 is TGCGCCAGCAGCCAATGGGACAGTCTTGGGACTGAAGCTTTCTTT. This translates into CASSQWDSLGTEAFF.

The CDR3 DNA follows: TGTGCCAGCAGACAGGGGCGCTCGAATTCACCCCTCCACTTT. The encoded protein is CASRQGRSNSPLHF. This chain joins TRBV6-4 and TRBJ1-6; TRBD1 matches at 7 bases. The trim removed 6 bases at V and 7 bases at J, leaving 6 bases unmatched. The germline V gene encodes CDR1 MRHNA and CDR2 SNTAGT. The CDR3 extends over 14 amino acids.

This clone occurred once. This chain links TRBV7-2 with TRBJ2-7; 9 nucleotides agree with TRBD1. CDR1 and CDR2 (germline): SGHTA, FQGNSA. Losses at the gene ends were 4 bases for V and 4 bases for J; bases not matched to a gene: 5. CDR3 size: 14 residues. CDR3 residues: CASSSRQGEYEQYF. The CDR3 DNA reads TGTGCCAGCAGCTCACGACAGGGGGAATACGAGCAGTACTTC.